This TCR beta chain was found in a study of PD-1 blockade in mismatch repair-deficient tumors. For the study at large: Patients had about 13 mismatch repair-deficient cancer types and were previously treated and progressing.

Every patient had mismatch repair deficiency by PCR or immunohistochemistry. TCRs were sequenced from a few patients responding to pembrolizumab. V was cut by 4 bases and J by 6 bases, with 12 bases left in between. The CDR3 spans 13 residues. CDR1 and CDR2 (germline): SGHVS, FQNEAQ. Profiled with immunoSEQ multiplex PCR; TCRdb holds only in-frame clones, not every one. The table includes just under 80,000 clones, approximately 81% detected once. Regarding this clone: Its target is unknown.

Study-level results: Tumor-resident clones, often absent from pretreatment blood, expanded after pembrolizumab and then contracted.

The chain combines TRBV7-8 with TRBJ1-1, with a tentative D call TRBD1 (6 bases). The sample in question was peripheral blood, obtained 44 weeks after starting pembrolizumab. The TCR was taken from an adult with mismatch repair-deficient cancer. CDR3 sequence: CASSWDNFAEAFF. DNA for the CDR3: TGTGCCAGCAGCTGGGACAACTTCGCTGAAGCTTTCTTT.